A single sample is the source of the 25 T cell receptor beta chains below, sequenced in a study of blood T cell repertoires in COVID-19. Generated by immunoSEQ multiplex PCR, the TCRdb table keeps only in-frame clones and is missing some. The data hold a few hundred thousand clones, with approximately 91% observed a single time. Source material: PBMCs or T cells enriched from blood (not recorded which). These receptors were collected from a woman in her sixties or seventies who had recovered from COVID-19.

This clone showed up just a few times. This chain joins TRBV7-9 and TRBJ1-6; D not resolved. The germline V gene encodes CDR1 SEHNR and CDR2 FQNEAQ (reference sequence). V was trimmed by 5 bases and J by 6 bases, leaving 17 bases between them. The CDR3 has 16 residues. The chain's CDR3 is CASSPLRGGRNSPLHF. As DNA, the CDR3 is TGTGCCAGCAGCCCTCTTAGAGGCGGGCGTAATTCACCCCTCCACTTT.

The chain carries TRBV5-1 and TRBJ2-2; 7 nucleotides align to TRBD1. J lost 4 bases, V lost 1 base, and 7 bases had no gene match. Germline assignment: CDR1 SGHRS and CDR2 YFSETQ. The CDR3 is made up of 16 amino acids. CDR3 sequence (DNA): TGCGCCAGCAGCTTGCGCACAGGGGAGAGCACCGGGGAGCTGTTTTTT. Protein: CASSLRTGESTGELFF.

With respect to this clone: This sample also contains other DNA sequences that code for the same CDR3. CDR3 coding DNA: TGTGCCAGCTCACCCGGTGGCAATCAGCCCCAGCATTTT. Its translation: CASSPGGNQPQHF. J is TRBJ1-5 and V is TRBV18; no clear D. With 3 bases removed from V and 2 bases from J, the gap between germline ends came to 5 bases. This CDR3 has 13 amino acids. Germline V gene data show CDR1 as KGHSH and CDR2 as LQKENI.

This chain uses TRBV6-1 with TRBJ1-5, with 7 bases matching TRBD1. This CDR3 contains 15 residues. After removal of 1 base from V and 2 bases from J, the junction contained 2 bases not matched to a gene. In germline, CDR1 is MNHNS, CDR2 SASEGT. CDR3 coding DNA: TGTGCCAGCAGTGAAGGGCAGGGGGGCAATCAGCCCCAGCATTTT. Amino acid sequence: CASSEGQGGNQPQHF.

The J gene is TRBJ2-2, the V gene TRBV29-1; the match to TRBD1 covers 8 bases. The CDR3 contains 15 residues. V lost 1 base, J lost 7 bases, and 8 bases stayed unmatched. The V gene's germline CDR1 is SQVTM and CDR2 ANQGSEA. The CDR3 loop reads CSVEGLAGGGGELFF. The DNA for the CDR3 is TGCAGCGTTGAAGGGCTGGCAGGGGGCGGCGGGGAGCTGTTTTTT.

This rearrangement joins TRBV5-1 to TRBJ1-6, with 11 bases aligning to TRBD1. In germline, CDR1 is SGHRS, CDR2 YFSETQ. The CDR3 is 14 amino acids. Unmatched junction bases numbered 3, after V lost 3 bases and J lost 10 bases. This chain's CDR3 is CASSSDRGQSPLHF. The CDR3 bases are TGCGCCAGCAGCTCGGACAGGGGGCAATCACCCCTCCACTTT.

This chain links TRBV5-6 with TRBJ1-1; D is undetermined. The V gene's germline CDR1 is SGHDT and CDR2 YYEEEE. This CDR3 comprises 15 residues. Trimming pared 0 bases from V and 1 base from J, leaving 10 bases between. As DNA, the CDR3 is TGTGCCAGCAGCTTGGACGGGTCCCGGAACACTGAAGCTTTCTTT. It encodes CASSLDGSRNTEAFF.

This clone was counted a single time. The V gene is TRBV6-5, the J gene TRBJ1-2, with a possible D match to TRBD1 (5 bases). V lost 7 bases and J lost 4, with 19 bases in between. The CDR3 spans 15 residues. Germline V gene sequence: CDR1 MNHEY, CDR2 SVGAGI. The CDR3 nucleotides read TGTGCCAGCATTCAAGGTGGGGGGTTTTTCTATGGCTACACCTTC. Protein sequence: CASIQGGGFFYGYTF.

Of note for this clone: Other nucleotide sequences from this sample produce the same CDR3. The chain has TRBV11-2 and TRBJ2-7, with TRBD1 matching 8 bases. J lost 3 bases, V lost 5 bases, and 3 bases had no gene match. From germline, CDR1 is SGHAT and CDR2 FQNNGV. This CDR3 is 13 amino acids long. The CDR3 protein is CASSRDRNYEQYF. The CDR3 DNA reads as TGTGCCAGCAGCCGGGACAGGAACTACGAGCAGTACTTC.

This sequence joins TRBV19 and TRBJ1-5, with 7 nucleotides matching TRBD1. The V gene's germline CDR1 is LNHDA and CDR2 SQIVND (reference sequence). V lost 10 bases to trimming and J lost 6 bases; unmatched junction nucleotides: 12. The CDR3 extends over 14 amino acids. DNA of the CDR3: TGTGCCACCAAACTACAGGGGTTCGGTCAGCCCCAGCATTTT. It specifies CATKLQGFGQPQHF.

The V call is TRBV27, the J call TRBJ1-1, with D possibly TRBD1 on 5 matching bases. The CDR3 loop spans 12 amino acids. Germline assignment: CDR1 MNHEY and CDR2 SMNVEV (reference sequence). V dropped 5 bases and J dropped 5 bases, with 9 bases sitting between them. This chain's CDR3 is CASSEGTTEAFF. CDR3 in DNA: TGTGCCAGCAGTGAGGGGACTACTGAAGCTTTCTTT.

This chain links TRBV3-1 (or the pseudogene TRBV3-2) with TRBJ1-4, with a possible D match to TRBD1 (6 bases). This CDR3 comprises 18 residues. Germline V lookup: CDR1 LGHDT, CDR2 YNNKEL (reference sequence). V shed 1 base and J shed 0 bases, with 15 bases lying between them. CDR3 loop: CASSQAGRGGATNEKLFF. CDR3 in DNA: TGTGCCAGCAGCCAAGCAGGCAGGGGAGGGGCAACTAATGAAAAACTGTTTTTT.

The chain employs TRBV11-2 and TRBJ2-2, with TRBD2 matching over 11 bases. After removal of 5 bases from V and 4 bases from J, the junction contained 9 bases not matched to a gene. This CDR3 comprises 17 residues. The V gene's germline CDR1 is SGHAT and CDR2 FQNNGV. The chain's CDR3 is CASSPSLAGGPTGELFF. The CDR3 nucleotides are TGTGCCAGCAGCCCATCATTAGCGGGGGGGCCCACCGGGGAGCTGTTTTTT. The full variable domain, with the rest looked up from reference TRBV11-2 and TRBJ2-2, is EAGVAQSPRYKIIEKRQSVAFWCNPISGHATLYWYQQILGQGPKLLIQFQNNGVVDDSQLPKDRFSAERLKGVDSTLKIQPAKLEDSAVYLCASSPSLAGGPTGELFFGEGSRLTVL.

This sequence joins TRBV5-1 and TRBJ2-2; 8 nucleotides line up with TRBD1. The CDR3 spans 17 residues. Germline loops: CDR1 SGHRS, CDR2 YFSETQ. V lost 4 bases, J lost 4 bases, and 12 bases stayed unmatched. CDR3 in amino acids: CASSPQGATSGTGELFF. The CDR3 DNA reads TGCGCCAGCAGCCCCCAGGGGGCCACCTCGGGCACCGGGGAGCTGTTTTTT.

This clone was detected a few times. V is TRBV2 and J is TRBJ2-3, with 7 nucleotides matching TRBD2. The CDR3 extends over 16 amino acids. Per germline, CDR1 SNHLY and CDR2 FYNNEI. V shed 5 bases and J 1 base; nucleotides not matched to a gene: 9. The CDR3 region has the DNA TGTGCCAGCAGTTCCCCAGCGGGGAGTCGCACAGATACGCAGTATTTT. This encodes CASSSPAGSRTDTQYF.

The CDR3 DNA reads TGTGCCAGCTCAGCCCAGGGGAATGAAAAACTGTTTTTT. This gives the protein CASSAQGNEKLFF. The genes are TRBV18 and TRBJ1-4; tentative D call: TRBD1 (6 bases). The CDR3 runs 13 residues. Germline CDR1 reads KGHSH; CDR2 reads LQKENI. Trimming removed 5 bases from V and 5 bases from J, with 9 bases in between.

The V and J genes are TRBV7-9 and TRBJ1-5, with 7 bases fitting TRBD1. Germline-derived CDR1 and CDR2 are SEHNR and FQNEAQ (reference sequence). The CDR3 contains 14 residues. Unmatched junction bases numbered 8, after V lost 5 bases and J lost 7 bases. The CDR3 DNA is TGTGCCAGCAGCACCGACAGGGCACGACAGCCCCAGCATTTT. Protein: CASSTDRARQPQHF.

The rearrangement joins TRBV6-5 to TRBJ1-2; D remains unclear. The CDR3 is made up of 16 amino acids. Trimming stripped 0 bases from V and 6 bases from J, with 17 bases between. Germline loops: CDR1 MNHEY, CDR2 SVGAGI. CDR3 amino acids: CASSYSEIGNMDGYTF. The CDR3 DNA sequence: TGTGCCAGCAGTTACTCGGAAATCGGGAACATGGATGGCTACACCTTC.

The rearrangement links TRBV2 to TRBJ1-2; no clear D. V lost 7 bases and J 1 base, leaving 19 bases between the germline ends. The CDR3 runs 16 residues. Germline CDR1 reads SNHLY; CDR2 reads FYNNEI. The DNA for the CDR3 is TGTGCCAGCACCATTGCTTTGGCAGCGTTTAACTATGGCTACACCTTC. This encodes CASTIALAAFNYGYTF.

Details on this clone: This specimen includes other DNA sequences encoding the same CDR3. The chain couples TRBV5-1 to TRBJ1-4; 11 bases fit TRBD1. The CDR3 is 14 residues long. Germline V gives CDR1 SGHRS, CDR2 YFSETQ. V was pared by 4 bases and J by 7 bases, with 3 bases of the junction left unmatched. Here the CDR3 DNA reads TGCGCCAGCAGCCCCGGGACAGGGGGTGAAAAACTGTTTTTT. This gives the protein CASSPGTGGEKLFF.

This clone was picked up a small number of times. The V call is TRBV3-1 (or the pseudogene TRBV3-2), the J call TRBJ1-3, with D unresolved. Germline V gene lookup returns CDR1 LGHDT and CDR2 YNNKEL (reference sequence). This CDR3 has 15 residues. Trimming removed 4 bases from V and 2 bases from J, with 12 bases in between. DNA of the CDR3: TGTGCCAGCAGCCGTAAGTCGAGTACTGGAAACACCATATATTTT. Translating it yields CASSRKSSTGNTIYF.

The chain carries TRBV18 and TRBJ2-3, with D maybe TRBD2 (6 bases). V was clipped by 6 bases and J by 3 bases, with 13 bases between them. Germline CDR1 is KGHSH and CDR2 is LQKENI. The CDR3 is 14 amino acids. The CDR3 sequence is CASSPVGGTDTQYF. CDR3 sequence (DNA): TGTGCCAGCTCCCCGGTGGGGGGAACAGATACGCAGTATTTT.

CDR3 in DNA: TGTGCCAGCTCAGCAGGGTTCCTTGGAACTGAAGCTTTCTTT. The encoded protein is CASSAGFLGTEAFF. The chain couples TRBV18 to TRBJ1-1; possible D gene TRBD1, 5 bases. Per the germline V gene, CDR1 is KGHSH and CDR2 is LQKENI. V lost 5 bases and J lost 5, with 15 bases in between. The CDR3 sequence is 14 residues long.

This clone appeared a single time. The V call is TRBV10-3, the J call TRBJ2-4; D is perhaps TRBD1 (6 bases). Germline V CDR1 and CDR2: ENHRY, SYGVKD. The CDR3 loop spans 15 amino acids. The germline V and J ends were trimmed by 5 bases and 0 bases, with 11 bases remaining between them. CDR3 sequence reads: CAISPGQLAKNIQYF. CDR3 nucleotide sequence: TGTGCCATCAGTCCTGGACAGTTAGCCAAAAACATTCAGTACTTC.

Regarding this clone: The sample contains more than one DNA sequence encoding this CDR3. The J gene is TRBJ2-3, the V gene TRBV5-1; D possibly corresponds to TRBD1 (6 bases). Germline V gene sequence: CDR1 SGHRS, CDR2 YFSETQ. The CDR3 contains 13 residues. Trimming left V 2 bases short and J 4 bases short, with 8 bases between. In nucleotides, the CDR3 is TGCGCCAGCAGCTTACAGGGTCCAGATACGCAGTATTTT. This gives the protein CASSLQGPDTQYF.